Below are 9 T cell receptor beta chains sequenced from a single sample in a study of T cell changes during pregnancy in multiple sclerosis. Generated by immunoSEQ multiplex PCR, the TCRdb table keeps only in-frame clones and is missing some. The table includes 95,000 to 150,000 clones, 90% to 95% detected once. The sample consisted of peripheral blood, taken before pregnancy. The receptors derive from a female donor with multiple sclerosis, enrolled in a pregnancy study.

The chain recombines TRBV27 with TRBJ2-1; 12 positions match TRBD2. V dropped 4 bases and J dropped 2; count of bases not matched to a gene: 15. Germline loops: CDR1 MNHEY, CDR2 SMNVEV (reference sequence). The CDR3 extends over 20 amino acids. The DNA for the CDR3 is TGTGCCAGCAGTTCCTCTCAATCTATCCGGACTAGCGGGGCCTACAATGAGCAGTTCTTC. This encodes CASSSSQSIRTSGAYNEQFF.

V is TRBV9 and J is TRBJ2-5; the D gene is possibly TRBD2 (5 bases). This CDR3 spans 14 amino acids. The germline V gene has CDR1 SGDLS and CDR2 YYNGEE. Trimming pared 0 bases from V and 2 bases from J, leaving 8 bases between. The CDR3 bases are TGTGCCAGCAGCGTAGCGGGGATGCAAGAGACCCAGTACTTC. Protein product: CASSVAGMQETQYF.

This sequence joins TRBV11-2 and TRBJ2-7, with a tentative D call TRBD1 (6 bases). This CDR3 spans 15 amino acids. V shed 5 bases and J shed 2 bases, with 16 bases lying between them. CDR1 SGHAT and CDR2 FQNNGV come from the germline V gene. DNA for the CDR3: TGTGCCAGCAGCGTCAGGGGTCCCCAAACCTACGAGCAGTACTTC. It is translated as CASSVRGPQTYEQYF.

Details on this clone: Sequence at one end of the junction differs from germline and may be a read error. The genes are TRBV28 and TRBJ1-1, with 7 nucleotides matching TRBD1. The CDR3 has 11 amino acids. Germline V gene data show CDR1 as MDHEN and CDR2 as SYDVKM. Written as DNA, the CDR3 is TGTGCCAGCAGTTCAACCGGGACAGTTAAATTT. It specifies CASSSTGTVKF.

CDR3 loop: CASTPRGGGGEKLFF. CDR3 sequence (DNA): TGTGCCAGCACCCCGAGGGGGGGCGGGGGTGAAAAACTGTTTTTT. The V gene is TRBV9, the J gene TRBJ1-4, with a weak D call TRBD1 (6 bases). In germline, CDR1 is SGDLS, CDR2 YYNGEE. Trimming took 6 bases from V and 7 from J, leaving 19 bases between them. The CDR3 contains 15 residues. Looking up the rest from reference TRBV9 and TRBJ1-4 gives the full variable domain: DSGVTQTPKHLITATGQRVTLRCSPRSGDLSVYWYQQSLDQGLQFLIQYYNGEERAKGNILERFSAQQFPDLHSELNLSSLELGDSALYFCASTPRGGGGEKLFFGSGTQLSVL.

This chain joins TRBV2 and TRBJ1-2; D unclear. The V end lost 1 base, the J end lost 7 bases, and 10 bases lay between the germline ends. The CDR3 runs 13 residues. The V gene's germline CDR1 is SNHLY and CDR2 FYNNEI. The CDR3, as DNA: TGTGCCAGCAGTGAAGTTGGCAGCGCTGGCTACACCTTC. Amino acids: CASSEVGSAGYTF.

This chain's CDR3 is CAWSVNEDTEAFF. DNA for the CDR3: TGTGCCTGGAGTGTAAACGAGGACACTGAAGCTTTCTTT. This chain links TRBV30 with TRBJ1-1; D is uncertain. Germline values: CDR1 GTSNPN, CDR2 SVGIG (reference sequence). There are 13 residues in the CDR3. V lost 0 bases and J 3 bases, leaving 8 bases between the germline ends. The variable domain in full, completed from reference TRBV30 and TRBJ1-1, reads SQTIHQWPATLVQPVGSPLSLECTVEGTSNPNLYWYRQAAGRGLQLLFYSVGIGQISSEVPQNLSASRPQDRQFILSSKKLLLSDSGFYLCAWSVNEDTEAFFGQGTRLTVV.

The chain is built from TRBV6-1 and TRBJ2-3, with D unclear. Germline V gene lookup returns CDR1 MNHNS and CDR2 SASEGT. This CDR3 region has 15 residues. Trimming shortened V by 11 bases and J by 0 bases, and 18 bases separated the two germline ends. The CDR3 nucleotides are TGTGCCTCCAGCAATCGCCCAGGAAGCACAGATACGCAGTATTTT. It encodes CASSNRPGSTDTQYF.

The V gene is TRBV5-1, the J gene TRBJ2-7; perhaps TRBD1 as D (6 bases). The CDR3 consists of 13 residues. Trimming took off 2 bases at V and 2 bases at J, with 8 bases between the two ends. From germline, CDR1 is SGHRS and CDR2 YFSETQ. The CDR3 protein is CASSFTGTYEQYF. The CDR3 nucleotides are TGCGCCAGCAGCTTTACAGGGACCTACGAGCAGTACTTC.